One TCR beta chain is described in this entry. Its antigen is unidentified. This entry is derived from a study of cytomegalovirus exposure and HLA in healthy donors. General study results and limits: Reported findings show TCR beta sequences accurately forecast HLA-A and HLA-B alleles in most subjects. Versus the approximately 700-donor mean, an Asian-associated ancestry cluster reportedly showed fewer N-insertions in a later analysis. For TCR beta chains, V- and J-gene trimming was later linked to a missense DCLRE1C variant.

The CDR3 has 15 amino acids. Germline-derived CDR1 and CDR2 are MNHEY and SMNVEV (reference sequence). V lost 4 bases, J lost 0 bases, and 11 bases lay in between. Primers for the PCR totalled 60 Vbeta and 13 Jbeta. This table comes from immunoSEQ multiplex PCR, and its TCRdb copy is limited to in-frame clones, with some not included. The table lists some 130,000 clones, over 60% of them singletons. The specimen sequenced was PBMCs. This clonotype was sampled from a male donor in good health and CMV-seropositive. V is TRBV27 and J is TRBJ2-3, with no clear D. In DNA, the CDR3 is TGTGCCAGCAGTTCCCCCTCCCGGAGCACAGATACGCAGTATTTT. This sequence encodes CASSSPSRSTDTQYF.